Each of the 28 T cell receptor beta chains below was sequenced from the same sample in a study of CD8 T cells in Susac syndrome. An input of roughly 0.5 to 1 ug of RNA was subjected to reverse transcription using random hexamers. One entry per CDR3 protein results from TCRdb running MiXCR on the immunoSEQ multiplex PCR reads. This table has about 200,000 distinct CDR3 sequences, 90% to 95% appearing once. Sequencing was carried out using CD4+ T cells from PBMCs. The receptors shown here come from a human donor with multiple sclerosis.

The genes are TRBV12-3 or TRBV12-4 and TRBJ1-2; a possible D gene is TRBD1 (6 bases). V was cut by 3 bases and J by 4 bases, with 12 bases left in between. The CDR3 runs to 14 residues. In nucleotides, the CDR3 is TGTGCCAGCAGTTTCAGTACAGGGATCTATGGCTACACCTTC. Translation gives CASSFSTGIYGYTF.

The chain joins TRBV4-1 to TRBJ2-2; D could derive from TRBD1 or TRBD2 (5 bases each). Germline lookup yields CDR1 MGHRA and CDR2 YSYEKL. This CDR3 comprises 16 residues. Deletions cut 0 bases from V and 6 bases from J, with 14 bases between. This chain's CDR3 is CASSQDPGSASGELFF. The CDR3 DNA sequence: TGCGCCAGCAGCCAAGACCCAGGGAGTGCTTCCGGGGAGCTGTTTTTT.

This chain uses TRBV12-5 with TRBJ1-2; 7 bases line up with TRBD1. The ends lost 6 bases at V and 2 bases at J; junction bases unmatched: 9. Germline lookup yields CDR1 LGHNT and CDR2 FRNRAP. CDR3 size: 15 residues. This CDR3 is CASGTPGQPNYGYTF. Written as DNA, the CDR3 is TGTGCTAGTGGAACTCCGGGACAGCCGAACTATGGCTACACCTTC.

The genes are TRBV5-1 and TRBJ2-7, with TRBD2 identical over 8 bases. The CDR3 has 17 residues. The trim removed 0 bases at V and 2 bases at J, leaving 10 bases unmatched. Germline lookup yields CDR1 SGHRS and CDR2 YFSETQ. DNA for the CDR3: TGCGCCAGCAGCTTGGGCAGGCCGGAACTAGCGGCCTACGAGCAGTACTTC. Translated: CASSLGRPELAAYEQYF.

The chain combines TRBV3-1 with TRBJ2-5; D remains unclear. Germline CDR1 reads LGHDT; CDR2 reads YNNKEL (reference sequence). The germline V and J ends were trimmed by 7 bases and 7 bases, with 13 bases remaining between them. The length of the CDR3 is 12 residues. The CDR3 loop is CASTTVGLTQYF. CDR3 in DNA: TGTGCCAGCACCACGGTGGGGTTGACCCAGTACTTC.

CDR3 in amino acids: CASSLAAEATRFF. CDR3 nucleotides: TGTGCCAGCAGCTTAGCGGCGGAGGCAACCCGGTTCTTC. V usage is TRBV7-9 and J usage is TRBJ2-1; maybe TRBD2 (5 bases). CDR3 length: 13 residues. Between the trimmed V and J ends, which lost 0 bases and 15 bases, there was a span of 15 bases. CDR1 and CDR2 from the germline V gene are SEHNR and FQNEAQ (reference sequence).

The chain's CDR3 is CAWTQGVQEAFF. The CDR3 coding sequence is TGTGCCTGGACTCAGGGGGTACAGGAGGCTTTCTTT. The chain uses TRBV30 and TRBJ1-1; 7 bases align to TRBD1. Germline V CDR1 and CDR2: GTSNPN, SVGIG (reference sequence). CDR3 size: 12 residues. The V and J ends lost 4 bases and 11 bases, in that order; junction bases with no gene match: 10.

The V and J genes are TRBV7-9 and TRBJ1-6; D unresolved. The CDR3 runs to 15 residues. Germline V gives CDR1 SEHNR, CDR2 FQNEAQ (reference sequence). V was cut by 2 bases and J by 5 bases, with 10 bases left in between. Written as DNA, the CDR3 is TGTGCCAGCAGCTTATATAGGGATCATAATTCACCCCTCCACTTT. Amino acid sequence: CASSLYRDHNSPLHF. Full variable domain (missing parts from reference TRBV7-9 and TRBJ1-6): DTGVSQNPRHKITKRGQNVTFRCDPISEHNRLYWYRQTLGQGPEFLTYFQNEAQLEKSRLLSDRFSAERPKGSFSTLEIQRTEQGDSAMYLCASSLYRDHNSPLHFGNGTRLTVT.

This sequence joins TRBV4-2 and TRBJ1-2, with 10 bases aligning to TRBD1. Trimming took 4 bases from V and 3 from J; bases not matched to a gene: 5. CDR1 is LGHNA, CDR2 YNFKEQ, per germline. The CDR3 runs to 15 residues. CDR3 sequence (DNA): TGTGCCAGCAGCCCGATCGGACAGGGGGACTATGGCTACACCTTC. It yields the protein CASSPIGQGDYGYTF.

This clonotype was found once. The CDR3 sequence: CASSVSGGNTGELFF. CDR3 in DNA: TGTGCCAGCAGCGTATCCGGGGGGAACACCGGGGAGCTGTTTTTT. The chain couples TRBV9 to TRBJ2-2; possibly TRBD2 for D (6 bases). Trimming took off 1 base at V and 1 base at J, with 8 bases between the two ends. Germline V gene data show CDR1 as SGDLS and CDR2 as YYNGEE. This CDR3 is built from 15 residues.

This clonotype was seen only once. The genes are TRBV3-1 and TRBJ1-6; D gene uncertain. The V end lost 4 bases, the J end lost 12 bases, and 16 bases lay between the germline ends. The CDR3 length is 14 residues. Germline V lookup: CDR1 LGHDT, CDR2 YNNKEL (reference sequence). As DNA, the CDR3 is TGTGCCAGCAGCCTAGGACTGGGAGAAGGACCCCTCCACTTT. Amino acids: CASSLGLGEGPLHF. The complete variable domain, with remaining parts taken from reference TRBV3-1 and TRBJ1-6, reads DTAVSQTPKYLVTQMGNDKSIKCEQNLGHDTMYWYKQDSKKFLKIMFSYNNKELIINETVPNRFSPKSPDKAHLNLHINSLELGDSAVYFCASSLGLGEGPLHFGNGTRLTVT.

The V and J genes are TRBV28 and TRBJ2-2; no definite D call. The CDR3 extends over 14 amino acids. Germline V gene lookup returns CDR1 MDHEN and CDR2 SYDVKM. Between the trimmed V and J ends, which lost 3 bases and 4 bases, there was a span of 9 bases. The CDR3, as DNA: TGTGCCAGCAGTTTGCGCAGTGTCACCGGGGAGCTGTTTTTT. Translation: CASSLRSVTGELFF. Complete variable domain (other parts from reference TRBV28 and TRBJ2-2): DVKVTQSSRYLVKRTGEKVFLECVQDMDHENMFWYRQDPGLGLRLIYFSYDVKMKEKGDIPEGYSVSREKKERFSLILESASTNQTSMYLCASSLRSVTGELFFGEGSRLTVL.

The V gene is TRBV29-1, the J gene TRBJ2-2; D perhaps matches TRBD2 (6 bases). The ends were cut back, 7 bases at V and 0 bases at J, with 15 bases in the middle. This CDR3 has 15 amino acids. Germline CDR1 SQVTM, CDR2 ANQGSEA. CDR3 amino acids: CSAHGGNANTGELFF. In nucleotides, the CDR3 is TGCAGCGCCCACGGCGGGAACGCGAACACCGGGGAGCTGTTTTTT.

The chain links TRBV12-3 or TRBV12-4 to TRBJ2-7; 9 nucleotides match TRBD1. This CDR3 has 14 residues. After removal of 6 bases from V and 5 bases from J, the junction contained 8 bases not matched to a gene. The CDR3, as DNA: TGTGCCAGCAGAGCCGGGACAGGGCCAAACGAGCAGTACTTC. Amino acid sequence: CASRAGTGPNEQYF.

This chain connects TRBV4-1 to TRBJ2-7; D might be TRBD2 (5 bases). Germline V CDR1 and CDR2: MGHRA, YSYEKL. V gave up 0 bases and J gave up 0 bases, with 18 bases separating them. The CDR3 has 18 residues. CDR3 residues: CASSQDSVSGSNSYEQYF. The DNA of the CDR3 is TGCGCCAGCAGCCAAGATAGTGTCTCGGGGTCGAACTCCTACGAGCAGTACTTC.

This sequence joins TRBV4-1 and TRBJ1-4; D is uncertain. Germline lookup yields CDR1 MGHRA and CDR2 YSYEKL. This CDR3 has 13 residues. V gave up 1 base and J gave up 8 bases, with 8 bases separating them. Written as DNA, the CDR3 is TGCGCCAGCAGCCAAGTGATGGAAGAAAAACTGTTTTTT. Its protein product is CASSQVMEEKLFF.

This clonotype was picked up one time. The gene calls are TRBV12-3 or TRBV12-4 and TRBJ2-7, with TRBD1 identical over 8 bases. The CDR3 is 15 amino acids. V lost 6 bases to trimming and J lost 4 bases; unmatched junction nucleotides: 11. This chain's CDR3 is CASSQRTGIVYEQYF. The CDR3 DNA reads TGTGCCAGCAGCCAACGGACAGGGATTGTGTACGAGCAGTACTTC.

Notes on this clonotype: Mismatch with germline at one junction end may stem from a read error. V gene TRBV12-3 or TRBV12-4 combines with J gene TRBJ1-1, with D perhaps TRBD1 (5 bases). The CDR3 has 12 amino acids. CDR3 coding DNA: TGTGCCAGCAGTTTCCGGGGGAGGGAAGTTTTCTTT. It is translated as CASSFRGREVFF.

The chain is built from TRBV5-4 and TRBJ2-5; the D is unclear. Germline V gene data show CDR1 as SGHNT and CDR2 as YYREEE (reference sequence). V dropped 4 bases and J dropped 3 bases, with 13 bases sitting between them. CDR3 length: 14 residues. This CDR3 reads CASSSLKEKETQYF. CDR3 in DNA: TGTGCCAGCAGCAGTCTAAAGGAAAAAGAGACCCAGTACTTC.

The rearrangement uses TRBV3-1 and TRBJ1-5, with a tentative D call TRBD1 (5 bases). The V gene's germline CDR1 is LGHDT and CDR2 YNNKEL (reference sequence). The V end lost 1 base, the J end lost 6 bases, and 16 bases lay between the germline ends. The CDR3 runs to 16 residues. The CDR3 loop reads CASSQAGSAGSQPQHF. CDR3 DNA sequence: TGTGCCAGCAGCCAAGCCGGCTCAGCAGGGAGTCAGCCCCAGCATTTT.

Here the CDR3 reads CASSDPPGRAFF. The CDR3, as DNA: TGCGCCAGCAGTGACCCCCCTGGGCGCGCTTTCTTT. The chain joins TRBV10-2 to TRBJ1-1; D ambiguous. The CDR3 runs 12 residues. The ends were cut back, 3 bases at V and 11 bases at J, with 13 bases in the middle. Germline CDR1 is WSHSY and CDR2 is SAAADI.

The chain recombines TRBV9 with TRBJ2-1; a possible D gene is TRBD2 (6 bases). V dropped 4 bases and J dropped 4 bases, with 18 bases sitting between them. The CDR3 length is 16 residues. The germline gives CDR1 SGDLS, CDR2 YYNGEE. CDR3: CASSPRPGTSYNEQFF. The DNA of the CDR3 is TGTGCCAGCAGCCCCCGTCCAGGGACTTCGTACAATGAGCAGTTCTTC.

The chain is built from TRBV20-1 and TRBJ1-2; D is uncertain. Trimming removed 6 bases at V and 3 bases at J, with 8 bases between. This CDR3 is 11 amino acids long. Per germline, CDR1 DFQATT and CDR2 SNEGSKA (reference sequence). This CDR3 reads CSASPDYGYTF. The CDR3 bases are TGCAGTGCCTCGCCTGACTATGGCTACACCTTC.

The chain carries TRBV20-1 and TRBJ2-2, with D maybe TRBD1 (5 bases). V was pared by 0 bases and J by 4 bases, with 6 bases between. The CDR3 runs 13 residues. Germline assignment: CDR1 DFQATT and CDR2 SNEGSKA (reference sequence). The CDR3 protein is CSAREGPTGELFF. The CDR3 DNA sequence: TGCAGTGCTAGAGAGGGGCCCACCGGGGAGCTGTTTTTT.

The chain is built from TRBV20-1 and TRBJ2-7; a possible D gene is TRBD1 (5 bases). Per the germline V gene, CDR1 is DFQATT and CDR2 is SNEGSKA (reference sequence). V was shortened by 4 bases and J by 3 bases, with 13 bases between the two germline ends. CDR3 length: 13 amino acids. CDR3 amino acids: CSATAGNGYEQYF. For the CDR3, the DNA is TGCAGTGCTACGGCAGGGAATGGCTACGAGCAGTACTTC.

V and J are TRBV5-1 and TRBJ2-3; D could derive from TRBD1 or TRBD2 (5 bases each). Trimming shortened V by 2 bases and J by 4 bases, and 14 bases separated the two germline ends. CDR3 length: 15 amino acids. Germline CDR1 reads SGHRS; CDR2 reads YFSETQ. Here the CDR3 reads CASSFGGRESDTQYF. CDR3 in DNA: TGCGCCAGCAGCTTTGGAGGCAGGGAGTCAGATACGCAGTATTTT.

The rearrangement joins TRBV9 to TRBJ2-5; 9 bases are shared with TRBD2. Unmatched junction bases numbered 7, after V lost 0 bases and J lost 4 bases. The germline CDR1 and CDR2 sequences are SGDLS and YYNGEE. The length of the CDR3 is 16 residues. In nucleotides, the CDR3 is TGTGCCAGCAGCGTAGACGGGCGGGAGGGACCAGAGACCCAGTACTTC. This sequence encodes CASSVDGREGPETQYF.

V is TRBV20-1 and J is TRBJ2-2; no reliable D call. V gave up 5 bases and J gave up 2 bases, with 9 bases separating them. This CDR3 has 13 residues. CDR1 DFQATT and CDR2 SNEGSKA come from the germline V gene (reference sequence). The CDR3 DNA follows: TGCAGTGCTCCGAACAGAAACACCGGGGAGCTGTTTTTT. Encoded protein: CSAPNRNTGELFF.